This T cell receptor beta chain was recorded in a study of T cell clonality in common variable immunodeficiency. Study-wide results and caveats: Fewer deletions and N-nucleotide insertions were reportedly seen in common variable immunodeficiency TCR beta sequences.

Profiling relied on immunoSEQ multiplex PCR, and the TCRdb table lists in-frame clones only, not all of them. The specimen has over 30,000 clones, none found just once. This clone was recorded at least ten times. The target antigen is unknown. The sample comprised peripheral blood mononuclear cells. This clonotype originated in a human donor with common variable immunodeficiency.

The CDR3 sequence: CASSLDSGSNYEQYF. CDR3 bases read: TGTGCCAGCAGCTTAGATTCGGGGTCCAACTACGAG. J is TRBJ2-7 and V is TRBV11-3; tentatively, D is TRBD2 (5 bases). The CDR3 end falls 3 residues outside the read, so it is completed with the germline J gene. Trimming left V 0 bases short and J 3 bases short, with 12 bases between. This CDR3 is 15 amino acids long. CDR1 SGHNT and CDR2 YENEEA come from the germline V gene.